This T cell receptor beta chain was profiled in a study of shared clonotypes between healthy human individuals (dated by TCRdb to the early 2020s). At the level of the whole study: The cohort included a few men and a couple of women between 18 and 49 years of age. Blood TCR repertoires of about five healthy adults were deeply sequenced to estimate repertoire size and the extent of clonotype sharing between individuals. Leukapheresis yielded between about 0.9 and 9.5 billion PBMCs per donor. For each donor, three plates each were used for CD4 naive and CD4 memory, two plates were used for CD8 naive, and one plate was used for CD8 memory. Different laboratories and diverse techniques were used to prepare libraries and sequence TCR repertoires, to increase sequencing depth and limit assay-specific biases.

Of note for this clone: Its antigen is unknown. One base away there is no much larger clone; base qualities are not given.

The CDR3 starts with the cysteine, ends with the phenylalanine, and has 15 residues. Only CDR3 DNA remains: 45 bases, in frame from the first base. Trimming takes 2 bases from V and 4 bases from J, and the germline ends sit 14 bases apart. CDR1 and CDR2 are read off the germline V gene as SGHTA and FQGNSA. Using the deep immunoSEQ assay, multiplex PCR amplified TCR CDR3 regions from genomic DNA. For each cell subset, the extracted genomic DNA was distributed evenly across all wells of several immunoSEQ 96-well plates, and each plate served as one replicate. For sorted subsets, about 200 ng genomic DNA, equal to about 30,000 T cell genomes, was loaded into each replicate PCR. Purified libraries were quantified with a Qubit 3.0 fluorometer, sized on a Bioanalyzer 2100, and re-quantified with the KAPA Library Quantification kit. Every immunoSEQ 96-well plate was sequenced on a dedicated single-read 150-cycle Illumina NextSeq 550 flow cell. Processing in the source paper ran as follows. The immunoSEQ output contained only junctional sequences without quality scores, so filtering could not match that applied to full-length reads. Sequences were annotated with PyIR, a Python wrapper for IgBLAST v1.9, using IMGT germline references to assign V/J genes and CDR3. Reads were removed for weak V/J assignments (E-value above 1e-6), missing CDR3, stop codons, out-of-frame junctions, or ambiguous translated residues. V3J clonotypes were defined as sequences sharing an identical inferred V gene, J gene, and CDR3 amino acid sequence. To compute the percentage overlap between repertoires, the number of shared unique clonotypes was divided by the size of the smaller repertoire. Richness of each repertoire was evaluated using RTK rarefaction, the Chao1 estimator, and Recon v2.1 estimates of unobserved clonotypes. OLGA was used to compute generation probabilities for all TCRbeta clonotypes that the gDNA method yielded from a few donors. TCRdb provides this immuneACCESS table in a form limited to in-frame rearrangements. Some clones are lacking; in checked studies, under half of them reflect an unresolved V gene, and why the rest are absent is not known. V and J calls and clone size follow that table, whereas D and trimming were derived from the DNA. This sample lists approximately 240,000 clones; 65% were detected once. 8.5% to 14% of the sample is taken by the ten largest.

The donors were healthy, HIV-negative adults with no recently reported acute infections or vaccinations. Every donor was a Caucasian adult residing in Nashville, Tennessee, USA. CD4+ T cells were enriched by magnetic negative selection; naive cells were then positively selected on CD45RA, and the negative fraction formed the memory subset. Blood was collected by leukapheresis, and PBMCs were isolated by Ficoll-Histopaque density gradient centrifugation and then cryopreserved in liquid nitrogen vapor phase. Analytical flow cytometry was used to check the purity and quantity of each magnetically sorted T cell population. Genomic DNA was isolated from every sorted fraction and measured by UV absorbance on a Nanodrop 2000c. Points the paper makes about the study in general: Compared with non-shared clonotypes, the clonotypes found in all four sorted-subset donors had higher generation probabilities. Even with the large sequencing depth, rarefaction of the sorted-subset datasets indicated that sequencing was incomplete. Because the study included a small number of donors, the genetic and exposure-history diversity represented was limited. Sampling was restricted to blood, and TCR repertoires in tissue are likely to differ from TCR repertoires in blood. Across a handful of donors, 5% to 6% of naive CD4, approximately 3.5% of naive CD8, about 2.3% of memory CD4, and 0.4% of memory CD8 clonotypes were shared. Naive subsets generally had larger estimated clonotype richness than memory subsets. Pairwise subsampling indicated that sequencing depth was expected to affect the degree of clonotype sharing among donors.

The receptor was isolated from a young man in good health. The sequenced sample consisted of memory CD4+ T cells sorted from blood. Sample cell subset or site, as interpreted from the label and publication: CD45RA-negative fraction. The V gene is TRBV7-2 and the J gene is TRBJ1-1; there is no confident call for the D gene. The CDR3 protein is CASSLYSIDTTEAFF. The DNA reads as follows: TGTGCCAGCAGCTTATACAGCATCGACACCACTGAAGCTTTCTTT.